This T cell receptor beta chain was observed in a study of T cell changes during pregnancy in multiple sclerosis. CDR1 SEHNR and CDR2 FQNEAQ come from the germline V gene (reference sequence). V was shortened by 1 base and J by 2 bases, with 18 bases between the two germline ends. CDR3 length: 17 amino acids. The method was immunoSEQ multiplex PCR; TCRdb's version includes in-frame clones alone and lacks a portion of them. The table shows tens of thousands of clones, with approximately 92% occurring only once. The sequencing used peripheral blood, collected in the first trimester of pregnancy. The sequence derives from a female donor with multiple sclerosis, enrolled in a pregnancy study. This chain joins TRBV7-9 and TRBJ2-7, with D tentatively TRBD1 (6 bases). The CDR3 nucleotides read TGTGCCAGCAGCTTAGAGGGGTACCGGGACAAGGCCTACGAGCAGTACTTC. It codes for CASSLEGYRDKAYEQYF.